The clone carrying this T cell receptor beta chain occurred many times. Antigen unknown. This entry comes from a study of T cell repertoires in cytomegalovirus infection. Across the whole study: Public TCR beta signatures were indicative of both CMV infection and a matching HLA type.

Study-level results: HLA-C-restricted CMV-specific TCR beta clonotypes prevailed in the ex vivo response.

The CDR3 has 17 residues. Per germline, CDR1 SGHTA and CDR2 FQGNSA. V lost 2 bases to trimming and J lost 2 bases; unmatched junction nucleotides: 8. TCRdb independently ran MiXCR on the reads; one entry per CDR3 protein. The sample comprises 70,000 to 75,000 distinct CDR3 sequences, 3% to 4.5% of which are singletons, and roughly a fifth rests with the top ten. The receptor was derived from a human donor in good health (CMV status not recorded). Some clones in this sample may be carry-over from other donors' samples. Sequenced input: PBMCs. The chain carries TRBV7-2 and TRBJ2-3, with 9 bases that match TRBD2. The CDR3 nucleotides are TGTGCCAGCAGCTTACCCCTGACTAGCGGAAACACAGATACGCAGTATTTT. It yields the protein CASSLPLTSGNTDTQYF.